Listed here are 20 T cell receptor beta chains from one sample, sequenced in a study of regulatory and conventional T cells in RAG deficiency. The assay was immunoSEQ multiplex PCR, and TCRdb's table has in-frame clones only and misses some. This table has fewer than 35,000 clones, around 89% appearing once. These same records also appear under a second study, on regulatory T cells. That source notes: Primers: 52 TRBV forward and 13 TRBJ reverse.

The specimen sequenced was CD8+ T cells sorted from blood. The receptors derive from a human donor in good health.

This rearrangement joins TRBV30 to TRBJ1-2; weak D call: TRBD1 (6 bases). With 5 bases removed from V and 6 bases from J, the gap between germline ends came to 13 bases. CDR1 and CDR2 from the germline V gene are GTSNPN and SVGIG (reference sequence). The CDR3 has 12 residues. CDR3 nucleotides: TGTGCCTGGGCGACAGGACTCCATGGCTACACCTTC. Its translation is CAWATGLHGYTF.

The chain carries TRBV6-1 and TRBJ2-5; D might be TRBD1 (6 bases). V lost 1 base and J 4 bases, leaving 10 bases between the germline ends. The CDR3 consists of 14 residues. In germline, CDR1 is MNHNS, CDR2 SASEGT. The CDR3 nucleotides read TGTGCCAGCAGTGAAGGACAGGTCCTAGAGACCCAGTACTTC. Translating it yields CASSEGQVLETQYF.

Concerning this clone itself: A junction boundary mismatches the germline segment, possibly from a read error. The gene calls are TRBV7-7 and TRBJ2-1; 13 nucleotides line up with TRBD2. The CDR3 spans 21 residues. Germline V lookup: CDR1 SSHAT, CDR2 FNYEAQ (reference sequence). The CDR3 region has the DNA TGTGCTAGCAGGATCGGACTAGCGGGAGAGGTCGTCTGTCTAGTCCACAATGAGCAGTTCTTC. It encodes CASRIGLAGEVVCLVHNEQFF.

The rearrangement uses TRBV7-9 and TRBJ1-1, with D uncertain. Germline CDR1 and CDR2: SEHNR and FQNEAQ (reference sequence). The CDR3 has 13 amino acids. V dropped 3 bases and J dropped 1 base, with 6 bases sitting between them. The CDR3 nucleotides are TGTGCCAGCAGCTTTTCCGGGAACACTGAAGCTTTCTTT. This encodes CASSFSGNTEAFF.

This sequence joins TRBV10-3 and TRBJ1-2; D not resolved. Trimming cost V 3 bases and J 7 bases, with 27 bases left between them. Germline V CDR1 and CDR2: ENHRY, SYGVKD. There are 18 residues in the CDR3. The CDR3 loop reads CAISESPLTRRTVSGYTF. The CDR3 nucleotides read TGTGCCATCAGTGAATCGCCACTAACGAGGAGGACTGTGTCTGGCTACACCTTC.

This clone was observed once. The chain joins TRBV29-1 to TRBJ2-3; possible D gene TRBD2, 5 bases. The CDR3 contains 15 residues. V lost 2 bases, J lost 2 bases, and 14 bases lay in between. CDR1 and CDR2 (germline): SQVTM, ANQGSEA. CDR3 bases: TGCAGCGTTGAAAAGGGAGAAGGCCCCACAGATACGCAGTATTTT. Protein: CSVEKGEGPTDTQYF.

The chain uses TRBV7-3 and TRBJ2-3; 10 nucleotides agree with TRBD2. V lost 2 bases and J lost 6; bases outside the gene matches: 11. This CDR3 has 17 residues. Germline V gene sequence: CDR1 SGHTA, CDR2 FQGTGA. CDR3 in DNA: TGTGCCAGCAGCTTAGTTGGGCTAGCGGGAGACAAGGATACGCAGTATTTT. This codes for CASSLVGLAGDKDTQYF.

The chain combines TRBV15 with TRBJ2-1; tentatively, D is TRBD1 (5 bases). This CDR3 has 14 residues. Germline V lookup: CDR1 LNHNV, CDR2 YYDKDF (reference sequence). The V end lost 4 bases, the J end lost 3 bases, and 10 bases lay between the germline ends. The CDR3 DNA sequence: TGTGCCACCAGCACAGGGATCATCTACAATGAGCAGTTCTTC. Amino acid sequence: CATSTGIIYNEQFF.

This clone appeared a single time. This chain joins TRBV6-6 and TRBJ1-1; D possibly corresponds to TRBD1 (6 bases). Germline values: CDR1 MNHNY, CDR2 SVGAGI (reference sequence). V dropped 4 bases and J dropped 5 bases, with 20 bases sitting between them. There are 16 residues in the CDR3. The chain's CDR3 is CASSSDRGGAETEAFF. CDR3 bases: TGTGCCAGCAGTTCCGACCGGGGGGGGGCAGAAACTGAAGCTTTCTTT.

CDR3 residues: CASSFTSGNTGELFF. DNA of the CDR3: TGTGCCAGCAGCTTCACTAGCGGGAACACCGGGGAGCTGTTTTTT. The V call is TRBV7-6, the J call TRBJ2-2; TRBD2 matches 8 bases. The CDR3 totals 15 residues. The V gene's germline CDR1 is SGHVS and CDR2 FNYEAQ. V dropped 3 bases and J dropped 1; count of bases not matched to a gene: 1.

The rearrangement uses TRBV7-9 and TRBJ1-2; D not certain. The CDR3 consists of 14 residues. Trimming left V 5 bases short and J 5 bases short, with 15 bases between. Germline-derived CDR1 and CDR2 are SEHNR and FQNEAQ (reference sequence). The CDR3 nucleotides are TGTGCCAGCAGCCGGCTAGTTGATGAGTATGGCTACACCTTC. Encoded protein: CASSRLVDEYGYTF.

This clone has more than one count but fewer than ten. This sequence joins TRBV20-1 and TRBJ1-2, with D uncertain. The germline V and J ends were trimmed by 3 bases and 8 bases, with 10 bases remaining between them. This CDR3 region has 11 residues. CDR1 is DFQATT and CDR2 is SNEGSKA in the germline V gene (reference sequence). This CDR3 is CSARTARGYTF. The CDR3 coding sequence is TGCAGTGCTAGGACGGCGAGAGGCTACACCTTC.

The rearrangement joins TRBV18 to TRBJ2-2; no firm D call. With 1 base removed from V and 1 base from J, the gap between germline ends came to 10 bases. In germline, CDR1 is KGHSH, CDR2 LQKENI. The CDR3 loop spans 16 amino acids. The chain's CDR3 is CASSPRRTQNTGELFF. CDR3 in DNA: TGTGCCAGCTCACCACGACGAACCCAGAACACCGGGGAGCTGTTTTTT.

V gene TRBV15 combines with J gene TRBJ2-6, with no clear D. V shed 3 bases and J shed 0 bases, with 15 bases lying between them. In germline, CDR1 is LNHNV, CDR2 YYDKDF (reference sequence). The CDR3 contains 18 residues. The CDR3 DNA reads TGTGCCACCAGCAGCCAAAGGGCGAAGATCTCTGGGGCCAACGTCCTGACTTTC. This codes for CATSSQRAKISGANVLTF.

CDR3 amino acids: CASSQPGEYTEAFF. The CDR3 DNA reads as TGTGCCAGCAGCCAACCCGGGGAGTACACTGAAGCTTTCTTT. This chain uses TRBV14 with TRBJ1-1; D unresolved. This CDR3 spans 14 amino acids. Germline loops: CDR1 SGHDN, CDR2 FVKESK. The V end was cut by 2 bases, the J end by 3 bases, with 10 bases between.

This chain joins TRBV27 and TRBJ2-7, with 7 positions matching TRBD1. Germline CDR1 MNHEY, CDR2 SMNVEV (reference sequence). J gave up 3 bases and V 2 bases, and 4 bases lay outside the gene matches. CDR3 size: 14 residues. CDR3 sequence (DNA): TGTGCCAGCAGTTTACTGGGACAGCTCTACGAGCAGTACTTC. Its translation: CASSLLGQLYEQYF.

The chain combines TRBV10-2 with TRBJ2-3, with D unclear. Germline CDR1 and CDR2: WSHSY and SAAADI. The germline V and J ends were trimmed by 7 bases and 2 bases, with 22 bases remaining between them. The CDR3 runs to 17 residues. Here the CDR3 reads CASITHPTRSHTDTQYF. In DNA form, the CDR3 reads TGCGCCAGCATCACTCACCCAACACGATCCCACACAGATACGCAGTATTTT.

As concerns this clone: One end of the junction does not line up with germline, which may come from a read error. V usage is TRBV6-1 and J usage is TRBJ2-1, with unresolved D. CDR1 and CDR2 from the germline V gene are MNHNS and SASEGT. The CDR3 has 15 residues. The CDR3 sequence: CASFRERYSCNEQFF. The CDR3 DNA follows: TGTGCCAGCTTTAGAGAGCGATACTCCTGCAATGAGCAGTTCTTC.

The J gene is TRBJ1-2, the V gene TRBV6-5; a possible D gene is TRBD1 (6 bases). Germline assignment: CDR1 MNHEY and CDR2 SVGAGI. V was shortened by 2 bases and J by 6 bases, with 10 bases between the two germline ends. The CDR3 runs 13 residues. For the CDR3, the DNA is TGTGCCAGCAGTTACGCAAGGGGGGATGGCTACACCTTC. Encoded protein: CASSYARGDGYTF.

The rearrangement joins TRBV19 to TRBJ2-6, with 9 bases lining up with TRBD1. The CDR3 contains 16 residues. Trimming cost V 6 bases and J 4 bases; bases outside gene matches: 7. Germline loops: CDR1 LNHDA, CDR2 SQIVND (reference sequence). CDR3 protein: CASRDRGQVGANVLTF. The CDR3 region has the DNA TGTGCCAGTAGGGACAGGGGCCAAGTAGGGGCCAACGTCCTGACTTTC.